The present T cell receptor (beta chain) was sequenced within a study of blood T cell repertoires in COVID-19. In the study overall: Material from acute and convalescent COVID-19 was sourced from the United States, Italy and Spain. Nucleic acid was either cDNA or gDNA, and it came from T cells, B-cell-depleted T cells, or PBMCs.

Deletions cut 1 base from V and 9 bases from J, with 13 bases between. Germline CDR1 reads SEHNR; CDR2 reads FQNEAQ (reference sequence). CDR3 length equals 13 residues. As originally analysed: Amplification with reference gene primers provided the estimates of nucleated cell counts. This table comes from immunoSEQ multiplex PCR, and its TCRdb copy is limited to in-frame clones, with some not included. The V and J calls and clone size are taken from that table; D and trimming were inferred from the DNA. The data hold around 84,000 clones, with roughly 77% observed a single time. The chain uses TRBV7-9 and TRBJ2-7; D ambiguous. Sequences were obtained from peripheral blood. This receptor was identified in a man over 45 with active or convalescent COVID-19. CDR3 sequence (DNA): TGTGCCAGCAGCTTAGAAGTCTCGGTCGGGCAGTACTTC. This gives the protein CASSLEVSVGQYF.